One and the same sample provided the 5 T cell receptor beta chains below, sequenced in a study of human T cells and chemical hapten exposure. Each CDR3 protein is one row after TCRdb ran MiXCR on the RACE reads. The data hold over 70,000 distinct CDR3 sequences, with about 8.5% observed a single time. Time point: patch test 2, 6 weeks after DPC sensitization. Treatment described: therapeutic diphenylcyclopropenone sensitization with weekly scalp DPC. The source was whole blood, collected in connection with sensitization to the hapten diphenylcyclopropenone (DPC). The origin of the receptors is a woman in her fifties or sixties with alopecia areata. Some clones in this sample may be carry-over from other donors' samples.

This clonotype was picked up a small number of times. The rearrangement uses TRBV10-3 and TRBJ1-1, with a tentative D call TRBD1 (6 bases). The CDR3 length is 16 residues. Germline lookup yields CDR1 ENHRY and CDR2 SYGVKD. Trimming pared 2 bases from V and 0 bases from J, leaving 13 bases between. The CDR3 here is CAISESPGAMNTEAFF. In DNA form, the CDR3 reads TGTGCCATCAGTGAGAGCCCAGGGGCCATGAACACTGAAGCTTTCTTT.

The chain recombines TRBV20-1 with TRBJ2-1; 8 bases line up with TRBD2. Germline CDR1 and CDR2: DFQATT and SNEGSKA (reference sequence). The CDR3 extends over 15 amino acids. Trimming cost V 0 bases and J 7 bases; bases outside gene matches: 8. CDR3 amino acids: CSARDSAGVSNEQFF. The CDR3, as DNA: TGCAGTGCTAGAGATTCAGCGGGAGTGAGTAATGAGCAGTTCTTC.

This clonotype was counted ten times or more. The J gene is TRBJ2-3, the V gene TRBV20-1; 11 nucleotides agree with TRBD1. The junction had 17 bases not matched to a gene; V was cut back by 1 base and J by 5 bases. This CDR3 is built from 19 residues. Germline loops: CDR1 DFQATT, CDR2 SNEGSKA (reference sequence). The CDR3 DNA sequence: TGCAGTGCTAGAGGGCTGATTAAATCGGGACAGGGGGAAGAAGATACGCAGTATTTT. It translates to CSARGLIKSGQGEEDTQYF.

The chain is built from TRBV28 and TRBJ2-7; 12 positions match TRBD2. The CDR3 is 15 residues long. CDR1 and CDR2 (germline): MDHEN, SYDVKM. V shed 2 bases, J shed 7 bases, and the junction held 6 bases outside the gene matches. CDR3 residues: CASSLPTSGRSEQYF. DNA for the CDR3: TGTGCCAGCAGTTTACCTACTAGCGGGAGGAGTGAGCAGTACTTC.

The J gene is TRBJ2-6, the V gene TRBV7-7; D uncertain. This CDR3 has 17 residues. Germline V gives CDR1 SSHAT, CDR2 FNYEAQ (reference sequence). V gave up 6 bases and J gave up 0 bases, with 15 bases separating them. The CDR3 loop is CASSFHSSLSGANVLTF. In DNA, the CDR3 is TGTGCCAGCAGTTTTCACAGTTCACTCTCTGGGGCCAACGTCCTGACTTTC.